The T cell receptor beta chain under discussion was sequenced for a study of T-cell reconstitution after alpha-beta-depleted transplantation in children. Germline loops: CDR1 MRHNA, CDR2 SNTAGT. CDR3 length: 13 amino acids. J gave up 9 bases and V 6 bases, and 3 bases lay outside the gene matches. This clonotype was detected ten times or more. Preparation of the TCRbeta library involved a method that used unique molecular identifiers. TCRdb passed the PCR reads through MiXCR, listing each CDR3 protein once. This sample has 200,000 to 300,000 distinct CDR3 sequences; approximately 12% occur once, and the top ten carry around 2.8%.

Material: PBMCs from the stem cell graft donor, obtained from the stem cell graft. The receptor's source is a human donor who donated a stem cell graft to a child with acute lymphoblastic leukemia. The chain joins TRBV6-4 to TRBJ2-1; 12 bases match TRBD1. The CDR3 region has the DNA TGTGCCAGCAGGGGACAGGGGGCCGGTGAGCAGTTCTTC. It yields the protein CASRGQGAGEQFF.